Shown below are 10 T cell receptor beta chains from a single sample sequenced in a study of T cell repertoires and HLA-DP antigens. Using immunoSEQ multiplex PCR, the repertoire was profiled, and TCRdb retains in-frame clones only, with some absent. This table holds around 100,000 clones, over 90% found once. What these receptors recognize is not known. The source material was CD4+ T cells from PBMCs. The receptors shown here come from a woman aged 18-29 years in good health and CMV-seronegative.

This clone was seen only once. The chain links TRBV5-1 to TRBJ2-5; 7 nucleotides line up with TRBD1. The length of the CDR3 is 15 residues. The germline CDR1 and CDR2 sequences are SGHRS and YFSETQ. V lost 0 bases and J lost 2; bases outside the gene matches: 4. The CDR3 sequence is CASSLGDSRQETQYF. The CDR3 coding sequence is TGCGCCAGCAGCTTGGGGGACAGCCGACAAGAGACCCAGTACTTC.

The chain recombines TRBV10-3 with TRBJ1-1; D might be TRBD1 (5 bases). Per germline, CDR1 ENHRY and CDR2 SYGVKD. The V gene lost 11 bases and the J gene lost 3 bases, with 16 bases spanning the gap. This CDR3 has 13 residues. The CDR3 region has the DNA TGTGCCCTCCCTGGGGGTGTCGACACTGAAGCTTTCTTT. It encodes CALPGGVDTEAFF.

The chain links TRBV2 to TRBJ2-3; 10 bases map to TRBD2. V was pared by 0 bases and J by 4 bases, with 7 bases of the junction left unmatched. From germline, CDR1 is SNHLY and CDR2 FYNNEI. There are 17 residues in the CDR3. The CDR3 region has the DNA TGTGCCAGCAGTGAAGCGAGGCTAGCGGGAGTCCCAGATACGCAGTATTTT. This sequence encodes CASSEARLAGVPDTQYF.

CDR3 sequence: CASSHRGLNTGELFF. The DNA of the CDR3 is TGTGCCAGCAGTCACAGGGGGCTGAACACCGGGGAGCTGTTTTTT. This chain links TRBV6-6 with TRBJ2-2, with 9 nucleotides matching TRBD1. This CDR3 spans 15 amino acids. The germline gives CDR1 MNHNY, CDR2 SVGAGI (reference sequence). V trimming: 5 bases; J trimming: 1 base; junction bases outside the gene matches: 2.

The chain carries TRBV4-1 and TRBJ1-4; D possibly corresponds to TRBD1 (5 bases). Between the trimmed V and J ends, which lost 0 bases and 8 bases, there was a span of 25 bases. This CDR3 has 19 amino acids. CDR1 is MGHRA and CDR2 is YSYEKL in the germline V gene. CDR3 in amino acids: CASSQDPGGAGYPPEKLFF. The CDR3 nucleotides are TGCGCCAGCAGCCAAGATCCTGGCGGGGCAGGGTACCCCCCCGAAAAACTGTTTTTT.

The chain couples TRBV29-1 to TRBJ2-2, with 10 bases fitting TRBD2. The ends lost 7 bases at V and 2 bases at J; junction bases unmatched: 7. Germline V gene sequence: CDR1 SQVTM, CDR2 ANQGSEA. This CDR3 has 15 residues. CDR3 nucleotide sequence: TGCAGCGCCGATAGCGGGAGGATCAACACCGGGGAGCTGTTTTTT. Its protein is CSADSGRINTGELFF.

This clone was recorded only once. The chain carries TRBV10-3 and TRBJ2-3, with D unclear. The length of the CDR3 is 12 residues. Germline V CDR1 and CDR2: ENHRY, SYGVKD. Between the trimmed V and J ends, which lost 8 bases and 4 bases, there was a span of 10 bases. This chain's CDR3 is CAILRLPDTQYF. The CDR3 DNA is TGTGCCATCTTAAGATTGCCAGATACGCAGTATTTT.

This rearrangement joins TRBV10-2 to TRBJ2-7, with D tentatively TRBD2 (6 bases). Looked up from germline, CDR1 is WSHSY and CDR2 is SAAADI. The length of the CDR3 is 15 residues. Trimming stripped 2 bases from V and 3 bases from J, with 14 bases between. For the CDR3, the DNA is TGCGCCAGCAGTGAGGTTAGCGGTCCCCGCTACGAGCAGTACTTC. It translates to CASSEVSGPRYEQYF.

At least ten counts were recorded for this clone. J is TRBJ2-7 and V is TRBV10-1; no clear D gene. V dropped 8 bases and J dropped 7 bases, with 9 bases sitting between them. The CDR3 length is 10 residues. The V gene's germline CDR1 is WNHNN and CDR2 SYGVQD (reference sequence). The CDR3 region has the DNA TGCGCCAGCTCCCCAGGAGAGCAGTACTTC. Translation gives CASSPGEQYF.

This clone has only a few counts. V usage is TRBV29-1 and J usage is TRBJ1-1; D gene ambiguous. Germline CDR1 and CDR2: SQVTM and ANQGSEA. Trimming removed 4 bases from V and 11 bases from J, with 14 bases in between. The CDR3 sequence is 11 residues long. CDR3 sequence (DNA): TGCAGCGTTGCGAGAGGTAGTCGGGCTTTCTTT. Protein sequence: CSVARGSRAFF. Full variable domain (remainder filled in from reference TRBV29-1 and TRBJ1-1): SAVISQKPSRDICQRGTSLTIQCQVDSQVTMMFWYRQQPGQSLTLIATANQGSEATYESGFVIDKFPISRPNLTFSTLTVSNMSPEDSSIYLCSVARGSRAFFGQGTRLTVV.